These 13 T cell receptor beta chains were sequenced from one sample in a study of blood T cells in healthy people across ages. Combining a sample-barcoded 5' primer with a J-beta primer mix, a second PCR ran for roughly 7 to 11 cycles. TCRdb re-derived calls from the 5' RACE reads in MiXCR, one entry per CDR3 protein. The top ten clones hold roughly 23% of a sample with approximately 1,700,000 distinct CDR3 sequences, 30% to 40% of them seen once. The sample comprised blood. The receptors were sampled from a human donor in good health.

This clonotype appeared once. The CDR3: CASSQSGGDNEQFF. CDR3 coding DNA: TGCGCCAGCAGCCAATCAGGGGGTGACAATGAGCAGTTCTTC. This chain connects TRBV4-3 to TRBJ2-1; TRBD1 matches at 7 bases. Germline V gene lookup returns CDR1 LGHNA and CDR2 YSLEER. The CDR3 has 14 residues. V was pared by 2 bases and J by 5 bases, with 3 bases of the junction left unmatched.

CDR3 sequence (DNA): TGCGCCAGCACCTCAGATAGGCTAGCGGGGTACAATGAGCAGTTCTTC. It encodes CASTSDRLAGYNEQFF. The V and J genes are TRBV5-1 and TRBJ2-1, with TRBD2 identical over 9 bases. The germline gives CDR1 SGHRS, CDR2 YFSETQ. V was pared by 6 bases and J by 4 bases, with 11 bases of the junction left unmatched. The CDR3 length is 16 residues.

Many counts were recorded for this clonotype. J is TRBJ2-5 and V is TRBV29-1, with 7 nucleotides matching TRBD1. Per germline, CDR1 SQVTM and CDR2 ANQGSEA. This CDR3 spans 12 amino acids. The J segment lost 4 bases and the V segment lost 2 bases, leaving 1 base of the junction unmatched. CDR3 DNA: TGCAGCGTTGAATACAGGGGAGAGACCCAGTACTTC. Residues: CSVEYRGETQYF.

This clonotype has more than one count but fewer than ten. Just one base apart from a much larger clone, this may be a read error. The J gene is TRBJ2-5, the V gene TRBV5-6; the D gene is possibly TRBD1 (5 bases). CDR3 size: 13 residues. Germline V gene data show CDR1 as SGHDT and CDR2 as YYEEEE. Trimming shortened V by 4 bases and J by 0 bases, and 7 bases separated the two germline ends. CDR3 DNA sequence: TGTGCCAGCAGCATGGACAACCAAGAGACCCAGTACTTC. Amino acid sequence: CASSMDNQETQYF.

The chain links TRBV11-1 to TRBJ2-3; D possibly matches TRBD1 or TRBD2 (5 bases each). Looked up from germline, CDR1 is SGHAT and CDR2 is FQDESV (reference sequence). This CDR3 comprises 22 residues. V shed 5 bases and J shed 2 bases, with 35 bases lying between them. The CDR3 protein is CASSAASTPTPGRAGLTDTQYF. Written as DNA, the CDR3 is TGTGCCAGCAGCGCCGCCTCAACCCCCACCCCGGGACGCGCCGGACTCACAGATACGCAGTATTTT.

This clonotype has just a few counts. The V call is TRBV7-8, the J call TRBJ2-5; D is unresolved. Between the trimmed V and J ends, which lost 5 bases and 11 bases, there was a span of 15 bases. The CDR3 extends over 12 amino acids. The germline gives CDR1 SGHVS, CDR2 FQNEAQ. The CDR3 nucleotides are TGTGCCAGCAGCGTGGACGGTTCTAAGCAGTACTTC. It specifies CASSVDGSKQYF.

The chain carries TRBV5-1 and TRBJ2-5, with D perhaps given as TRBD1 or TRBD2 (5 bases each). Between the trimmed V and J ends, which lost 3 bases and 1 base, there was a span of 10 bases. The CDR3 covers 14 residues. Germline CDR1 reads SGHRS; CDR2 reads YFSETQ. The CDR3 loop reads CASSSPGTQETQYF. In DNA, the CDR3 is TGCGCCAGCAGCTCCCCAGGGACCCAAGAGACCCAGTACTTC.

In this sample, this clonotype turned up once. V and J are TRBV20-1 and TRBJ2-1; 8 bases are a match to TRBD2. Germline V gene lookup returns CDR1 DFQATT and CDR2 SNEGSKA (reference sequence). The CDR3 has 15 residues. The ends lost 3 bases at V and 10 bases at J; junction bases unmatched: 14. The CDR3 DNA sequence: TGCAGTGCTAGGGGCCCGGTGGCGGGGGGTAGGGAGCAGTTCTTC. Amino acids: CSARGPVAGGREQFF.

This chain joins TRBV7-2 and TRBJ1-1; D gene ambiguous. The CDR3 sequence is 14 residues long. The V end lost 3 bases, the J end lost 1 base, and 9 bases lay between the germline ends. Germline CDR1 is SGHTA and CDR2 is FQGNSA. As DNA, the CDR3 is TGTGCCAGCAGCTTCGCGTTCGGGAACACTGAAGCTTTCTTT. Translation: CASSFAFGNTEAFF.

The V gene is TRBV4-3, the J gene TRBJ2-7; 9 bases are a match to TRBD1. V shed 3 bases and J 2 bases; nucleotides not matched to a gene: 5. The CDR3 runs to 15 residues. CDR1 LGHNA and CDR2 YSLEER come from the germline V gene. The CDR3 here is CASSHLGQGTYEQYF. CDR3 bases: TGCGCCAGCAGCCACCTCGGACAGGGGACCTACGAGCAGTACTTC.

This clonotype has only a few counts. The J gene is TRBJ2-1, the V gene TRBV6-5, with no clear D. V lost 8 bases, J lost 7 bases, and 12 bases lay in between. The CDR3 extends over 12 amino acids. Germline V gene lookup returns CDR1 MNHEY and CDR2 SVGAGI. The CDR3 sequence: CASLGPRNEQFF. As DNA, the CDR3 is TGTGCCAGCCTTGGGCCAAGGAATGAGCAGTTCTTC.

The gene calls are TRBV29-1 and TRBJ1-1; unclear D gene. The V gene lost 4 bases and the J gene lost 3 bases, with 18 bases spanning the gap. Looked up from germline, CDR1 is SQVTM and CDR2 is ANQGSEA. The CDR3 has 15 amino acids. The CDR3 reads CSVVFLAAIHTEAFF. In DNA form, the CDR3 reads TGCAGCGTTGTATTCCTGGCGGCCATCCACACTGAAGCTTTCTTT.

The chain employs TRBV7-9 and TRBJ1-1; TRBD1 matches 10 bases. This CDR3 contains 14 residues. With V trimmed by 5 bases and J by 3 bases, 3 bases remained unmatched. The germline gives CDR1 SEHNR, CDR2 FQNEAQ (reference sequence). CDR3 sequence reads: CASSIGQGDTEAFF. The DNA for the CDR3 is TGTGCCAGCAGCATAGGACAGGGGGACACTGAAGCTTTCTTT.